Below are 25 T cell receptor beta chains sequenced from a single sample in a study of CD8 T cells in ankylosing spondylitis. General study points: Blood from ankylosing spondylitis patients appeared to carry a characteristic eight-variant TCR beta motif.

TCRdb recomputed calls from the 5' RACE reads with MiXCR, one row per CDR3 protein. Of around 430,000 distinct CDR3 sequences listed, 17% were seen once; the top ten hold approximately 0.93%. Which antigens these TCRs recognize remains unknown. Input material: blood, either unsorted or a sorted T cell fraction (not recorded which). The receptors shown here come from a male donor with ankylosing spondylitis.

This clonotype has just a few counts. The V call is TRBV3-1, the J call TRBJ2-5, with 8 bases aligning to TRBD1. Germline assignment: CDR1 LGHDT and CDR2 YNNKEL (reference sequence). The CDR3 runs to 14 residues. Trimming took 3 bases from V and 3 from J; bases not matched to a gene: 3. The CDR3 reads CASSHRQGKETQYF. CDR3 coding DNA: TGTGCCAGCAGCCACAGACAGGGGAAAGAGACCCAGTACTTC.

This chain links TRBV5-6 with TRBJ1-4; the match to TRBD1 covers 8 bases. Trimming cost V 4 bases and J 7 bases; bases outside gene matches: 6. This CDR3 has 14 residues. Germline CDR1 is SGHDT and CDR2 is YYEEEE. DNA for the CDR3: TGTGCCAGCAGCACGGGACAGGTCCCTGAAAAACTGTTTTTT. This sequence encodes CASSTGQVPEKLFF.

In DNA form, the CDR3 reads TGTGCCAGCACCCACCCAGGGTTAACCTACGAGCAGTACTTC. Amino acids: CASTHPGLTYEQYF. V gene TRBV7-9 combines with J gene TRBJ2-7, with a weak D call TRBD1 (5 bases). CDR3 length equals 14 residues. Trimming took 7 bases from V and 2 from J, leaving 15 bases between them. Per the germline V gene, CDR1 is SEHNR and CDR2 is FQNEAQ (reference sequence).

The chain couples TRBV14 to TRBJ1-6, with 7 bases that match TRBD1. CDR1 SGHDN and CDR2 FVKESK come from the germline V gene. V was pared by 0 bases and J by 8 bases, with 4 bases of the junction left unmatched. This CDR3 spans 15 amino acids. CDR3 coding DNA: TGTGCCAGCAGCCAAGAGATAGGGGGCTATTCACCCCTCCACTTT. It translates to CASSQEIGGYSPLHF.

This clonotype has ten or more counts. The chain uses TRBV5-1 and TRBJ2-2, with 11 nucleotides matching TRBD2. The CDR3 totals 16 residues. The J segment lost 2 bases and the V segment lost 0 bases, leaving 0 bases of the junction unmatched. Per germline, CDR1 SGHRS and CDR2 YFSETQ. The CDR3 coding sequence is TGCGCCAGCAGCTTGGGACTAGCGGGAAACACCGGGGAGCTGTTTTTT. Encoded protein: CASSLGLAGNTGELFF.

This clonotype was seen more than once but under ten times. The chain uses TRBV6-2 or TRBV6-3 and TRBJ1-5; no clear D gene. CDR3 length: 13 residues. V dropped 0 bases and J dropped 9 bases, with 9 bases sitting between them. Germline CDR1 reads MNHEY; CDR2 reads SVGEGT. In DNA, the CDR3 is TGTGCCAGCAGTTACTCGCCGGTGAGGCCCCAGCATTTT. It specifies CASSYSPVRPQHF.

V usage is TRBV18 and J usage is TRBJ1-5, with D possibly being TRBD1 (5 bases). CDR3 length: 14 residues. V lost 2 bases to trimming and J lost 7 bases, with 12 bases between them. Germline V gives CDR1 KGHSH, CDR2 LQKENI. CDR3 in amino acids: CASSPGSGGQPQHF. DNA of the CDR3: TGTGCCAGCTCACCAGGGTCCGGGGGGCAGCCCCAGCATTTT.

The chain carries TRBV11-2 and TRBJ1-6; 9 positions agree with TRBD1. CDR1 is SGHAT, CDR2 FQNNGV, per germline. CDR3 size: 15 residues. V shed 5 bases, J shed 5 bases, and the junction held 4 bases outside the gene matches. This CDR3 reads CASSRRQGDNSPLHF. CDR3 nucleotides: TGTGCCAGCAGCCGCAGACAGGGGGATAATTCACCCCTCCACTTT.

This clonotype has a count of ten or more. The V call is TRBV12-3 or TRBV12-4, the J call TRBJ1-1, with TRBD1 identical over 8 bases. The V and J ends lost 5 bases and 4 bases, in that order; junction bases with no gene match: 6. The CDR3 length is 14 residues. Here the CDR3 DNA reads TGTGCCAGCAGTAAAGATACAGGGGGCACTGAAGCTTTCTTT. It yields the protein CASSKDTGGTEAFF.

Many counts were recorded for this clonotype. The CDR3 DNA sequence: TGCGCCAGCAGCTTGGGGACAGGGCAACTCTCCTACGAGCAGTACTTC. Translating gives CASSLGTGQLSYEQYF. The chain has TRBV5-1 and TRBJ2-7, with TRBD1 identical over 8 bases. V was clipped by 0 bases and J by 0 bases; unmatched bases: 5. This CDR3 has 16 amino acids. The V gene's germline CDR1 is SGHRS and CDR2 YFSETQ.

This clonotype was found a few times. This sequence joins TRBV6-5 and TRBJ1-5, with no clear D. V was clipped by 0 bases and J by 0 bases, with 6 bases between them. CDR1 and CDR2 (germline): MNHEY, SVGAGI. The length of the CDR3 is 15 residues. This CDR3 is CASSYSRYSNQPQHF. As DNA, the CDR3 is TGTGCCAGCAGTTACTCGCGCTATAGCAATCAGCCCCAGCATTTT.

This clonotype was recorded a few times. The J gene is TRBJ2-3, the V gene TRBV5-1, with D perhaps TRBD1 or TRBD2 (6 bases each). The CDR3 runs 16 residues. The germline gives CDR1 SGHRS, CDR2 YFSETQ. V was shortened by 0 bases and J by 2 bases, with 13 bases between the two germline ends. CDR3 sequence reads: CASSLAEGVDTDTQYF. CDR3 coding DNA: TGCGCCAGCAGCTTGGCGGAGGGGGTTGACACAGATACGCAGTATTTT. The full variable domain, its missing parts supplied by reference TRBV5-1 and TRBJ2-3, is KAGVTQTPRYLIKTRGQQVTLSCSPISGHRSVSWYQQTPGQGLQFLFEYFSETQRNKGNFPGRFSGRQFSNSRSEMNVSTLELGDSALYLCASSLAEGVDTDTQYFGPGTRLTVL.

This clonotype was detected a few times. CDR3: CASTSRSSPTDTQYF. CDR3 sequence (DNA): TGCGCCAGCACCTCTCGAAGTTCCCCCACGGATACGCAGTATTTT. This chain connects TRBV5-1 to TRBJ2-3, with D hard to call. The germline V gene has CDR1 SGHRS and CDR2 YFSETQ. CDR3 size: 15 residues. The germline V and J ends were trimmed by 6 bases and 6 bases, with 20 bases remaining between them.

This chain uses TRBV5-1 with TRBJ2-7; possibly TRBD1 or TRBD2 for D (5 bases each). Trimming pared 0 bases from V and 2 bases from J, leaving 15 bases between. The CDR3 loop spans 16 amino acids. In germline, CDR1 is SGHRS, CDR2 YFSETQ. The CDR3 is CASSLAGPLVAYEQYF. As DNA, the CDR3 is TGCGCCAGCAGCTTGGCGGGACCTCTGGTAGCCTACGAGCAGTACTTC.

The chain recombines TRBV2 with TRBJ2-7, with 12 bases lining up with TRBD2. Losses at the gene ends were 2 bases for V and 5 bases for J; bases not matched to a gene: 4. The CDR3 sequence is 15 residues long. Per the germline V gene, CDR1 is SNHLY and CDR2 is FYNNEI. For the CDR3, the DNA is TGTGCCAGCAGTGAACGCCTAGCGGGAGGGGACGAGCAGTACTTC. Amino acid sequence: CASSERLAGGDEQYF. Together with reference TRBV2 and TRBJ2-7, the CDR3 gives the full variable domain: EPEVTQTPSHQVTQMGQEVILRCVPISNHLYFYWYRQILGQKVEFLVSFYNNEISEKSEIFDDQFSVERPDGSNFTLKIRSTKLEDSAMYFCASSERLAGGDEQYFGPGTRLTVT.

The rearrangement links TRBV12-3 or TRBV12-4 to TRBJ2-1, with 14 bases matching TRBD2. CDR3 size: 17 residues. The junction had 10 bases not matched to a gene; V was cut back by 5 bases and J by 7 bases. CDR3 loop: CASSAGLAGGPSNEQFF. CDR3 DNA sequence: TGTGCCAGCAGTGCCGGACTAGCGGGGGGCCCCTCTAATGAGCAGTTCTTC.

The sample holds a few counts of this clonotype. The chain joins TRBV5-1 to TRBJ2-1; 10 nucleotides agree with TRBD1. The trim removed 0 bases at V and 1 base at J, leaving 1 base unmatched. Germline CDR1 is SGHRS and CDR2 is YFSETQ. This CDR3 is 16 amino acids long. In DNA form, the CDR3 reads TGCGCCAGCAGCTTGGGGGACAGGGGATCCTACAATGAGCAGTTCTTC. It yields the protein CASSLGDRGSYNEQFF. The complete variable domain, with remaining parts taken from reference TRBV5-1 and TRBJ2-1, reads KAGVTQTPRYLIKTRGQQVTLSCSPISGHRSVSWYQQTPGQGLQFLFEYFSETQRNKGNFPGRFSGRQFSNSRSEMNVSTLELGDSALYLCASSLGDRGSYNEQFFGPGTRLTVL.

The sample holds many counts of this clonotype. The chain recombines TRBV5-1 with TRBJ2-2, with 7 nucleotides matching TRBD2. The CDR3 spans 16 residues. The germline CDR1 and CDR2 sequences are SGHRS and YFSETQ. The junction had 6 bases not matched to a gene; V was cut back by 1 base and J by 3 bases. The CDR3 sequence: CASSLSASGYTGELFF. The CDR3 DNA follows: TGCGCCAGCAGCTTGTCGGCTAGCGGATACACCGGGGAGCTGTTTTTT.

This clonotype has ten or more counts. The chain joins TRBV12-3 or TRBV12-4 to TRBJ1-2; possibly TRBD1 for D (6 bases). The CDR3 has 13 residues. Deletions cut 6 bases from V and 4 bases from J, with 12 bases between. The CDR3 nucleotides are TGTGCCAGCAGCCCCCAGGGGTCCTATGGCTACACCTTC. Translated, it gives CASSPQGSYGYTF.

The chain links TRBV5-1 to TRBJ2-5; 7 bases match TRBD2. CDR3 length: 13 residues. Germline V gene lookup returns CDR1 SGHRS and CDR2 YFSETQ. After removal of 6 bases from V and 4 bases from J, the junction contained 6 bases not matched to a gene. The CDR3 bases are TGCGCCAGCACCATGGGAGGGTCAGAGACCCAGTACTTC. It specifies CASTMGGSETQYF.

The rearrangement links TRBV6-2 or TRBV6-3 to TRBJ1-1; D might be TRBD1 (6 bases). Trimming took 4 bases from V and 6 from J, leaving 12 bases between them. The CDR3 totals 13 residues. Germline CDR1 reads MNHEY; CDR2 reads SVGEGT. CDR3 sequence: CASSFRGSAEAFF. The CDR3 DNA reads as TGTGCCAGCAGTTTCAGGGGATCGGCTGAAGCTTTCTTT.

This clonotype was counted between two and nine times. The CDR3 nucleotides are TGTGCCAGCAGTTTATTGCTACAGCGGGGGGATAGCTCCTACAATGAGCAGTTCTTC. Its translation is CASSLLLQRGDSSYNEQFF. The V call is TRBV12-3 or TRBV12-4, the J call TRBJ2-1, with 9 bases matching TRBD2. Trimming removed 2 bases from V and 0 bases from J; junction bases left unmatched: 11. The CDR3 extends over 19 amino acids.

The chain joins TRBV7-9 to TRBJ2-1, with a possible D match to TRBD1 (6 bases). This CDR3 is 14 amino acids long. Germline assignment: CDR1 SEHNR and CDR2 FQNEAQ (reference sequence). The V gene lost 5 bases and the J gene lost 5 bases, with 13 bases spanning the gap. DNA of the CDR3: TGTGCCAGCAGCCCCGGAAACAGGGACAATGAGCAGTTCTTC. Translated, it gives CASSPGNRDNEQFF.

The V call is TRBV6-1, the J call TRBJ2-1, with D possibly TRBD2 on 6 matching bases. The CDR3 contains 16 residues. V dropped 5 bases and J dropped 2 bases, with 16 bases sitting between them. The germline CDR1 and CDR2 sequences are MNHNS and SASEGT. The CDR3 sequence is CASSPGTSMPYNEQFF. CDR3 sequence (DNA): TGTGCCAGCAGTCCGGGCACTAGCATGCCCTACAATGAGCAGTTCTTC.

The chain recombines TRBV4-1 with TRBJ2-1; weak D call: TRBD1 (5 bases). Trimming took 4 bases from V and 8 from J, leaving 18 bases between them. Germline V gene lookup returns CDR1 MGHRA and CDR2 YSYEKL. This CDR3 is 15 amino acids long. The CDR3: CASSPTGQQVDEQFF. The CDR3 DNA reads TGCGCCAGCAGCCCTACTGGCCAACAGGTGGATGAGCAGTTCTTC.